This TCR beta chain was sequenced for a study of CD4 and CD8 cells across lung adenocarcinoma regions. The CDR3 sequence is 14 residues long. Germline V gene sequence: CDR1 WNHNN, CDR2 SYGVQD (reference sequence). TCRdb called the PCR reads again in MiXCR, with one record for every CDR3 protein. This repertoire shows 5,700 or so distinct CDR3 sequences, approximately 67% found once; its top ten account for less than 25%. The clonotype originates from a female donor with lung adenocarcinoma. The CD4 and CD8 labels of this study may be unreliable. The chain is built from TRBV10-1 and TRBJ2-5; D could derive from TRBD1 or TRBD2 (5 bases each). The assigned J gene may be wrong: the sequence end matches TRBJ2-7 better. Source material: CD4+ T cells from the center of a lung tumor. CDR3 residues: CASSGAGSDYEQYF. The DNA of the CDR3 is TGCGCCAGCAGTGGAGCAGGGAGCGACTACGAGCAGTACTTC.